The clone carrying this T cell receptor (beta chain) was seen a handful of times. No antigen is known for it. The repertoire was sequenced with immunoSEQ multiplex PCR; TCRdb's copy has only in-frame clones and lacks some. The repertoire has 7,000 or so clones, about 80% of them found once; the top ten carry less than 5%. The data are from a study of PD-1 blockade in classical Hodgkin lymphoma. Every one of the patients relapsed after autologous stem cell transplantation (brentuximab vedotin exposure was variable). Magnetic negative selection of thawed PBMCs was the method by which CD4+ T cells were purified. Study-wide results and limits: Initiation of nivolumab under 1 year after ASCT led to exclusion of patients. TCR diversity rose significantly by C4D1 in CD4+ but not CD8+ cells. The diversity seen at baseline in complete responders resembled that of newly diagnosed patients.

V was clipped by 7 bases and J by 1 base; unmatched bases: 10. The CDR3 has 19 amino acids. Looked up from germline, CDR1 is SGHKS and CDR2 is YYEKEE (reference sequence). This clonotype was sampled from a human donor with classical Hodgkin lymphoma. The sample consisted of CD4+ T cells from blood, taken at baseline. The chain has TRBV5-5 and TRBJ2-6, with 14 bases identical to TRBD2. CDR3 loop: CASRQGGLAGESGANVLTF. CDR3 DNA sequence: TGTGCCAGCCGACAGGGGGGACTAGCGGGAGAATCTGGGGCCAACGTCCTGACTTTC.